A single sample gave rise to the 10 T cell receptor beta chains below, sequenced in a study of shared clonotypes between healthy human individuals. Sequenced by immunoSEQ multiplex PCR; TCRdb stores in-frame clones only, minus some. The table shows 2 million to 2.5 million clones, with 85% to 95% occurring only once. The source material was naive CD4+ T cells from PBMCs. Subset meaning: CD45RA+ positively selected. The receptors derive from a man in his late teens or twenties in good health. Some clones in this sample may be carry-over from other donors' samples.

In regard to this clone: The same CDR3 also results from other DNA sequences found in this sample. The chain has TRBV5-1 and TRBJ2-7; D gene ambiguous. V lost 0 bases and J 7 bases, leaving 8 bases between the germline ends. Germline-derived CDR1 and CDR2 are SGHRS and YFSETQ. This CDR3 is built from 12 residues. The CDR3 region has the DNA TGCGCCAGCAGCTTGGGTCTCTCAGAGCAGTACTTC. Translating it yields CASSLGLSEQYF.

The V and J genes are TRBV11-2 and TRBJ2-3; TRBD1 aligns across 8 bases. This CDR3 has 14 residues. Germline loops: CDR1 SGHAT, CDR2 FQNNGV. V shed 5 bases and J 4 bases; nucleotides not matched to a gene: 5. The CDR3 loop reads CASSRTGLADTQYF. CDR3 sequence (DNA): TGTGCCAGCAGCCGGACAGGGTTGGCAGATACGCAGTATTTT.

The V and J genes are TRBV5-1 and TRBJ1-6, with D unresolved. V lost 0 bases and J 11 bases, leaving 6 bases between the germline ends. CDR1 is SGHRS and CDR2 is YFSETQ in the germline V gene. The CDR3 totals 12 residues. The CDR3 protein is CASSLGGTPLHF. CDR3 sequence (DNA): TGCGCCAGCAGCTTGGGAGGGACACCCCTCCACTTT.

The chain carries TRBV5-6 and TRBJ2-7; 13 bases agree with TRBD2. J gave up 3 bases and V 4 bases, and 7 bases lay outside the gene matches. The CDR3 has 16 residues. CDR1 and CDR2 from the germline V gene are SGHDT and YYEEEE. CDR3 protein: CASSKRTSGSFYEQYF. The DNA of the CDR3 is TGTGCCAGCAGCAAACGGACTAGCGGGAGTTTCTACGAGCAGTACTTC.

The chain recombines TRBV2 with TRBJ1-1; the D gene is possibly TRBD1 (6 bases). With 9 bases removed from V and 2 bases from J, the gap between germline ends came to 19 bases. The CDR3 length is 15 residues. The germline CDR1 and CDR2 sequences are SNHLY and FYNNEI. This chain's CDR3 is CASSPARGLNTEAFF. CDR3 coding DNA: TGTGCCAGTTCCCCGGCCAGGGGCCTTAACACTGAAGCTTTCTTT.

The chain has TRBV6-1 and TRBJ2-1, with D hard to call. This CDR3 is 14 amino acids long. Germline V gives CDR1 MNHNS, CDR2 SASEGT. With 4 bases removed from V and 4 bases from J, the gap between germline ends came to 11 bases. For the CDR3, the DNA is TGTGCCAGCAGTGCTCGTAATGTTTACAATGAGCAGTTCTTC. Amino acids: CASSARNVYNEQFF.

V gene TRBV6-5 combines with J gene TRBJ2-1; 10 bases match TRBD2. The CDR3 is made up of 14 amino acids. Looked up from germline, CDR1 is MNHEY and CDR2 is SVGAGI. V lost 4 bases to trimming and J lost 6 bases; unmatched junction nucleotides: 3. The CDR3 nucleotides are TGTGCCAGCAGTTCGCGGACTAGCGGCAATGAGCAGTTCTTC. Protein sequence: CASSSRTSGNEQFF.

The V gene is TRBV28, the J gene TRBJ1-3; D call uncertain. V dropped 5 bases and J dropped 2 bases, with 13 bases sitting between them. Germline V gene sequence: CDR1 MDHEN, CDR2 SYDVKM. The CDR3 sequence is 15 residues long. Written as DNA, the CDR3 is TGTGCCAGCAGTCTAAGGTGGGGAGCTGGAAACACCATATATTTT. Protein: CASSLRWGAGNTIYF.

J is TRBJ2-3 and V is TRBV29-1, with TRBD2 identical over 7 bases. Germline V CDR1 and CDR2: SQVTM, ANQGSEA. CDR3 length: 13 amino acids. V dropped 4 bases and J dropped 4; count of bases not matched to a gene: 5. The CDR3 sequence is CSVGGGLSDTQYF. The CDR3 DNA reads as TGCAGCGTTGGGGGAGGGTTGTCAGATACGCAGTATTTT.

V gene TRBV25-1 combines with J gene TRBJ2-7, with D uncertain. V gave up 5 bases and J gave up 3 bases, with 8 bases separating them. The CDR3 sequence is 12 residues long. CDR1 and CDR2 from the germline V gene are MGHDK and SYGVNS. CDR3 sequence reads: CASSSWGYEQYF. The CDR3 DNA is TGTGCCAGCAGTAGCTGGGGCTACGAGCAGTACTTC.